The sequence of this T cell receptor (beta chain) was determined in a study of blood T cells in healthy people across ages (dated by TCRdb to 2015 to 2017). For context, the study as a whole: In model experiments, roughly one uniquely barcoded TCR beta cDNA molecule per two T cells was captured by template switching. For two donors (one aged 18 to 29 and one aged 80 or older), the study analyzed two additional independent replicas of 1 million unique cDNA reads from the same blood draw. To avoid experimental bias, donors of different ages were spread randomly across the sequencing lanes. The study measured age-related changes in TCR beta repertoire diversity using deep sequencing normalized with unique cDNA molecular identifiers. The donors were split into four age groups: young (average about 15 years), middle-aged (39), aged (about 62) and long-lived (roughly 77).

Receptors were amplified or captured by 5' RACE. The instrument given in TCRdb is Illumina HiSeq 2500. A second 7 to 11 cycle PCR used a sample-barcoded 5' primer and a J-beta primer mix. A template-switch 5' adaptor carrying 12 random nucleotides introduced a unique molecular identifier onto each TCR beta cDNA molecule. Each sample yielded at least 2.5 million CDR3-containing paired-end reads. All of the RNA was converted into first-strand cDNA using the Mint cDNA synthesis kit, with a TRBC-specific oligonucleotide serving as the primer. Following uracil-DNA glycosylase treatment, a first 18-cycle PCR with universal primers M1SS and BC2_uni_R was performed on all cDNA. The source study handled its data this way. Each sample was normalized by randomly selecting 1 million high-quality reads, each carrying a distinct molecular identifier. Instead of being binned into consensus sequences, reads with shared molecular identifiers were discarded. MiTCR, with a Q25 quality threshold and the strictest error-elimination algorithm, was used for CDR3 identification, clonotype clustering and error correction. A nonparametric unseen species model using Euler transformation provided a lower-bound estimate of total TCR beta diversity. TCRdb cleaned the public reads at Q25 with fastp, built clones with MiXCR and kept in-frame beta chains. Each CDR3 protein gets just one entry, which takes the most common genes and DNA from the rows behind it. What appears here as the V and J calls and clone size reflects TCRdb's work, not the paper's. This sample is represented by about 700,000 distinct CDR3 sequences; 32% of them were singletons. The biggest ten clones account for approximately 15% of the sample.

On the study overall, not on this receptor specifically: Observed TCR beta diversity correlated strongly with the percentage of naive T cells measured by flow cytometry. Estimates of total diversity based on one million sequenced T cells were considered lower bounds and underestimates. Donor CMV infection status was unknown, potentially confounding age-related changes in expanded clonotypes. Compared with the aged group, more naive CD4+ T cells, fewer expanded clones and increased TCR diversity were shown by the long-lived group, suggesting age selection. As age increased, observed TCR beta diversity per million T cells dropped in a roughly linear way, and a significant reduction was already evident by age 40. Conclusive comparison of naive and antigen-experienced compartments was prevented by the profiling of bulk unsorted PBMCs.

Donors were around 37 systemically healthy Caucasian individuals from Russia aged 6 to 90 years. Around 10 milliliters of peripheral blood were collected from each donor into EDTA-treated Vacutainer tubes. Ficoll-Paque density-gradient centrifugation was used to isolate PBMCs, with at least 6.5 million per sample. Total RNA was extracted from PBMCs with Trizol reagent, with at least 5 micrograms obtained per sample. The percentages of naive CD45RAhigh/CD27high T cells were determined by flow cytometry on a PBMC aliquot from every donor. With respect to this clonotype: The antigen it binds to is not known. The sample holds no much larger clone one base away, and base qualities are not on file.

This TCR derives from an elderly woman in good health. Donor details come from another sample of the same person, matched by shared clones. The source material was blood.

Here the CDR3 is given as CASSPAGTKSYEQYF. The bases are TGTGCCAGCAGCCCGGCCGGGACAAAGAGCTACGAGCAGTACTTC. The rearranged chain carries TRBV7-2 and TRBJ2-7; possibly the D gene is TRBD1, per 6 matching bases. V and J lose 5 bases and 3 bases, and a span of 17 bases separates them. The CDR3 holds 15 amino acids from the cysteine to the phenylalanine. The retained sequence is limited to the CDR3, 45 bases, with the frame set at the first base. Reading the germline V gene gives CDR1 SGHTA and CDR2 FQGNSA.